This TCR beta chain was found in a study of PD-L1 blockade in urothelial cancer. This CDR3 comprises 15 residues. The germline V gene has CDR1 LNHDA and CDR2 SQIVND (reference sequence). Trimming removed 6 bases at V and 0 bases at J, with 9 bases between. Each PCR contained spiked-in synthetic TCR analog templates. The repertoire was sequenced with immunoSEQ multiplex PCR; TCRdb's copy has only in-frame clones and lacks some. In the table there are 100,000 to 150,000 clones, approximately 88% of which are singletons. Regarding time point: pretreatment peripheral blood. Patients suffered from locally advanced or metastatic urothelial carcinoma.

The sequence was obtained from a man aged 50-59 years with urothelial cancer. The sequencing here drew on PBMCs, taken around atezolizumab (anti-PD-L1) treatment. The gene calls are TRBV19 and TRBJ1-6; no firm D call. As DNA, the CDR3 is TGTGCCAGTAGGGGCCCTCTCTCCTATAATTCACCCCTCCACTTT. Its protein is CASRGPLSYNSPLHF. Variable domain in full (rest from reference TRBV19 and TRBJ1-6): DGGITQSPKYLFRKEGQNVTLSCEQNLNHDAMYWYRQDPGQGLRLIYYSQIVNDFQKGDIAEGYSVSREKKESFPLTVTSAQKNPTAFYLCASRGPLSYNSPLHFGNGTRLTVT.